These 2 T cell receptor beta chains were all obtained from the same sample, sequenced in a study of T-cell memory formation after mild COVID-19. Via MiXCR, TCRdb re-called the 5' RACE reads, giving one row per CDR3 protein. Of 450,000 or so distinct CDR3 sequences in the sample, around 27% were seen once. Sequenced: PBMCs or a T cell subset sorted from them (not recorded which). The receptor source for this set is an adult woman who had mild COVID-19 (a few samples of this study predate the infection). Cell type and time point are not known.

J is TRBJ2-7 and V is TRBV18; a possible D gene is TRBD1 (5 bases). This CDR3 comprises 15 residues. CDR1 and CDR2 from the germline V gene are KGHSH and LQKENI. Trimming left V 0 bases short and J 7 bases short, with 16 bases between. The CDR3 DNA is TGTGCCAGCTCACCACCTGGGGCCCTTTGGGGAGAGCAGTACTTC. It is translated as CASSPPGALWGEQYF. Together with reference TRBV18 and TRBJ2-7, the CDR3 gives the full variable domain: NAGVMQNPRHLVRRRGQEARLRCSPMKGHSHVYWYRQLPEEGLKFMVYLQKENIIDESGMPKERFSAEFPKEGPSILRIQQVVRGDSAAYFCASSPPGALWGEQYFGPGTRLTVT.

This clonotype was picked up a small number of times. The chain links TRBV7-2 to TRBJ2-5; D is ambiguous. V dropped 1 base and J dropped 7 bases, with 10 bases sitting between them. CDR1 and CDR2 from the germline V gene are SGHTA and FQGNSA. CDR3 size: 13 residues. The CDR3 here is CASSLEGVGTQYF. CDR3 sequence (DNA): TGTGCCAGCAGCTTAGAAGGTGTAGGGACCCAGTACTTC.